The 15 T cell receptor beta chains below all came from one sample that was sequenced in a study of cytomegalovirus exposure and HLA in healthy donors. 60 Vbeta and 13 Jbeta primers were used in PCR. Generated by immunoSEQ multiplex PCR, the TCRdb table keeps only in-frame clones and is missing some. The sample lists 150,000 to 200,000 clones, 84% occurring once. Sequenced: PBMCs. Receptors were obtained from a boy aged 10-17 years in good health and CMV-seronegative.

This clone was picked up a small number of times. This rearrangement joins TRBV28 to TRBJ1-2; 7 positions agree with TRBD1. Germline V gene lookup returns CDR1 MDHEN and CDR2 SYDVKM. Unmatched junction bases numbered 10, after V lost 9 bases and J lost 3 bases. CDR3 length: 14 amino acids. CDR3 coding DNA: TGTGCCAGTACTCTAGGGGGCGATCACTATGGCTACACCTTC. It yields the protein CASTLGGDHYGYTF.

This chain connects TRBV19 to TRBJ1-5; unclear D gene. Germline CDR1 is LNHDA and CDR2 is SQIVND (reference sequence). The CDR3 contains 16 residues. Trimming took off 6 bases at V and 8 bases at J, with 23 bases between the two ends. CDR3 loop: CASSPWEGGLMEPQHF. CDR3 sequence (DNA): TGTGCCAGTAGCCCATGGGAGGGCGGGCTTATGGAGCCCCAGCATTTT.

V usage is TRBV6-5 and J usage is TRBJ1-1; D might be TRBD1 (6 bases). The CDR3 runs to 16 residues. CDR1 MNHEY and CDR2 SVGAGI come from the germline V gene. V was pared by 0 bases and J by 1 base, with 12 bases between. This CDR3 reads CASSYSVGQRNTEAFF. CDR3 sequence (DNA): TGTGCCAGCAGTTACTCGGTCGGACAGAGGAACACTGAAGCTTTCTTT.

V is TRBV19 and J is TRBJ1-5; the D is unclear. Germline lookup yields CDR1 LNHDA and CDR2 SQIVND (reference sequence). V lost 3 bases, J lost 2 bases, and 11 bases lay in between. The CDR3 runs 15 residues. The CDR3 coding sequence is TGTGCCAGTAGTATCGTAGATCAGGGCAATCAGCCCCAGCATTTT. Protein: CASSIVDQGNQPQHF.

The genes are TRBV4-1 and TRBJ2-3; 7 bases agree with TRBD2. CDR1 is MGHRA, CDR2 YSYEKL, per germline. V shed 0 bases, J shed 6 bases, and the junction held 3 bases outside the gene matches. CDR3 size: 14 residues. This CDR3 is CASSQELAEDTQYF. For the CDR3, the DNA is TGCGCCAGCAGCCAAGAGCTAGCGGAGGATACGCAGTATTTT.

CDR3 bases: TGTGCCAGCAGCCCCGGAAACGGGGCCCAGTACTTC. This sequence encodes CASSPGNGAQYF. This chain connects TRBV16 to TRBJ2-5; possibly TRBD2 for D (5 bases). This CDR3 comprises 12 residues. V lost 4 bases and J lost 9, with 12 bases in between. Germline V gene sequence: CDR1 KGHSY, CDR2 FQNENV.

The chain is built from TRBV6-5 and TRBJ2-7; 7 bases are a match to TRBD2. Germline loops: CDR1 MNHEY, CDR2 SVGAGI. This CDR3 spans 12 amino acids. Trimming took 5 bases from V and 2 from J; bases not matched to a gene: 0. CDR3 loop: CASSAGAYEQYF. The DNA for the CDR3 is TGTGCCAGCAGTGCGGGAGCCTACGAGCAGTACTTC.

The chain combines TRBV5-6 with TRBJ1-2, with 7 bases that match TRBD1. From germline, CDR1 is SGHDT and CDR2 YYEEEE. The CDR3 length is 14 residues. J gave up 5 bases and V 4 bases, and 8 bases lay outside the gene matches. The CDR3 nucleotides are TGTGCCAGCAGCGCGGGACAGCCGCCGTATGGCTACACCTTC. Its translation is CASSAGQPPYGYTF.

V gene TRBV27 combines with J gene TRBJ2-1; D is undetermined. Germline V gene data show CDR1 as MNHEY and CDR2 as SMNVEV (reference sequence). Trimming took off 0 bases at V and 0 bases at J, with 9 bases between the two ends. This CDR3 spans 16 amino acids. The CDR3 DNA follows: TGTGCCAGCAGTTTATCGACGCGGATCTCCTACAATGAGCAGTTCTTC. Translation gives CASSLSTRISYNEQFF.

This chain joins TRBV9 and TRBJ1-2; TRBD1 aligns across 7 bases. The CDR3 contains 16 residues. With V trimmed by 3 bases and J by 7 bases, 15 bases remained unmatched. CDR1 is SGDLS and CDR2 is YYNGEE in the germline V gene. CDR3 loop: CASSGWGQGERSGYTF. CDR3 DNA sequence: TGTGCCAGCAGCGGTTGGGGGCAGGGGGAGAGGTCTGGCTACACCTTC.

CDR3 protein: CASSSYRHTEAFF. The CDR3 DNA is TGTGCCAGCAGTTCCTACCGTCACACTGAAGCTTTCTTT. The chain uses TRBV28 and TRBJ1-1; D gene unclear. From germline, CDR1 is MDHEN and CDR2 SYDVKM. The CDR3 is 13 amino acids. V lost 4 bases and J 3 bases, leaving 9 bases between the germline ends.

The chain combines TRBV4-1 with TRBJ2-5; 11 nucleotides match TRBD2. The CDR3 is 16 amino acids. With V trimmed by 5 bases and J by 1 base, 6 bases remained unmatched. Germline-derived CDR1 and CDR2 are MGHRA and YSYEKL. CDR3 bases: TGCGCCAGCAGCTCCGGACTAGCGGGCATCCAAGAGACCCAGTACTTC. Protein product: CASSSGLAGIQETQYF.

This clone has more than one count but fewer than ten. The chain recombines TRBV7-9 with TRBJ2-7, with TRBD1 as a possible D gene (6 bases). This CDR3 is 19 amino acids long. The germline CDR1 and CDR2 sequences are SEHNR and FQNEAQ (reference sequence). Trimming cost V 5 bases and J 0 bases, with 26 bases left between them. CDR3 coding DNA: TGTGCCAGCAGCCCCGTAGTATGGCCGGGGACACCTGACTCCTACGAGCAGTACTTC. It specifies CASSPVVWPGTPDSYEQYF.

The chain joins TRBV7-9 to TRBJ2-7; D may be TRBD2 (6 bases). CDR1 and CDR2 (germline): SEHNR, FQNEAQ (reference sequence). The CDR3 extends over 15 amino acids. Trimming took off 2 bases at V and 0 bases at J, with 11 bases between the two ends. This CDR3 is CASSLSGVSSYEQYF. CDR3 nucleotides: TGTGCCAGCAGCTTATCGGGGGTCAGCTCCTACGAGCAGTACTTC.

The rearrangement uses TRBV9 and TRBJ1-6; D remains unclear. Germline-derived CDR1 and CDR2 are SGDLS and YYNGEE. V lost 6 bases and J lost 5, with 12 bases in between. The CDR3 runs to 14 residues. CDR3 nucleotide sequence: TGTGCCAGCACCCCGGGTATCCATAATTCACCCCTCCACTTT. This translates into CASTPGIHNSPLHF.